One TCR beta chain is described in this entry. Its antigen is unidentified. This sample is drawn from a study of T cell responses to AZD1222 COVID-19 vaccine. Produced via immunoSEQ multiplex PCR; TCRdb's table is partial and in-frame only. The data hold over 95,000 clones, with roughly 84% observed a single time. Findings of the study overall: White British people made up most donors, females outnumbered males, and clonal diversity was possibly underestimated.

The V end was cut by 0 bases, the J end by 0 bases, with 14 bases between. The CDR3 is 17 amino acids. CDR1 LGHNT and CDR2 FRNRAP come from the germline V gene. The TCR was taken from an adult who received the AZD1222 COVID-19 vaccine. The sequenced sample was peripheral blood, obtained 28 days after the second AZD1222 dose. The chain has TRBV12-5 and TRBJ1-2; D may be TRBD1 (6 bases). CDR3 in amino acids: CASGLVPPGASNYGYTF. The CDR3 DNA sequence: TGTGCTAGTGGTTTGGTACCTCCAGGGGCCTCTAACTATGGCTACACCTTC.